The T cell receptor beta chain described here comes from a study of CD8 T cells in ankylosing spondylitis. The authors made TCR beta libraries by quantitative 5'-RACE with molecular barcodes. TCRdb re-analysed the 5' RACE reads in MiXCR, keeping a single row per CDR3 protein. The sample consists of 85,000 to 100,000 distinct CDR3 sequences, 8.8% of them appearing once. This clonotype was recorded many times. What it binds is not known. Study conclusions and caveats: Enrichment of disease-linked clones was reportedly significant in matched ankylosing spondylitis synovial fluid. Certain motif variants had earlier been reported in reactive arthritis synovial fluid and blood. What appeared characteristic of ankylosing spondylitis blood was a TCR beta motif of 7 or 8 highly homologous variants.

Germline CDR1 SQVTM, CDR2 ANQGSEA. The CDR3 is 14 amino acids. Trimming cost V 4 bases and J 6 bases; bases outside gene matches: 9. The sequence came from a male donor with ankylosing spondylitis or in good health (not recorded which). The sequenced sample consisted of blood, either unsorted or a sorted T cell fraction (not recorded which). This chain uses TRBV29-1 with TRBJ1-5; TRBD1 matches 7 bases. CDR3 in amino acids: CSVGLGGEGQPQHF. The CDR3 region has the DNA TGCAGCGTTGGGTTAGGGGGCGAAGGTCAGCCCCAGCATTTT.